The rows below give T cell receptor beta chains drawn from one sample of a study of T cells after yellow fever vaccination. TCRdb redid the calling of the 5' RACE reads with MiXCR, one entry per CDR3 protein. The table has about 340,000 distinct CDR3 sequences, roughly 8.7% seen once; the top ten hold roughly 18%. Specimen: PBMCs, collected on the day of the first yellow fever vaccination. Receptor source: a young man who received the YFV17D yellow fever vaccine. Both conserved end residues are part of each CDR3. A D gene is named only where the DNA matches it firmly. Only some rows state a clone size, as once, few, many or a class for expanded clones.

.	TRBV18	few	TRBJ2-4	TGTGCCAGCTCACCGGATCAGAAAAACATTCAGTACTTC	CASSPDQKNIQYF
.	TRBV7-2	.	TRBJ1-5	TGTGCCAGCAGTCGTCAAACGCTCGCGGCTCCCAATCAGCCCCAGCATTTT	CASSRQTLAAPNQPQHF
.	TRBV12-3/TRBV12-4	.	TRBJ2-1	TGTGCCAGCAGTGTGGATAACAATGAGCAGTTCTTC	CASSVDNNEQFF
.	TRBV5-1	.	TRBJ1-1	TGCGCCACTCACACCGGTACAGGCGAAGCTTTCTTT	CATHTGTGEAFF
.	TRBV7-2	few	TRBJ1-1	TGTGCCAGCAGCCCGACACTTTCGACTGAAGCTTTCTTT	CASSPTLSTEAFF
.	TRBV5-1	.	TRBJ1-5	TGCGCCAGTTGGGGACCCATGAGCAATCAGCCCCAGCATTTT	CASWGPMSNQPQHF
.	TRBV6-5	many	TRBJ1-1	TGTGCCAGCAGTTACTCCGGGACACAGAACACTGAAGCTTTCTTT	CASSYSGTQNTEAFF
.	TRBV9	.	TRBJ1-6	TGTGCCAGCAGTACAGCTAGCTCCTATAATTCACCCCTCCACTTT	CASSTASSYNSPLHF
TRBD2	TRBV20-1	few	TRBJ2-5	TGCAGTGCCTCGACGGCAGCGGGGGAGCTACATAACCTCCGTTCCTTC	CSASTAAGELHNLRSF
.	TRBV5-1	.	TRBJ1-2	TGCGCCAGCAGCTTGCGATCAGGGGACTATGGCTACACCTTC	CASSLRSGDYGYTF
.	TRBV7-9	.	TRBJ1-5	TGTGCCAGCAGCCCCCCGGGGGGTCCCGGACAGCCCCAGCATTTT	CASSPPGGPGQPQHF
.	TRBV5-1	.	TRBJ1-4	TGCGCCAGCAGCTACGGAAGTGGTGAAAAACTGTTTTTT	CASSYGSGEKLFF
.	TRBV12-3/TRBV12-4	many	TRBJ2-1	TGTGCCAGCATTGATGGCCGCAGTGAGCAGTTCTTC	CASIDGRSEQFF
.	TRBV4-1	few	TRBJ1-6	TGCGCCAGCAGCCAAGCGGGTTTAAATAATTCACCCCTCCACTTT	CASSQAGLNNSPLHF
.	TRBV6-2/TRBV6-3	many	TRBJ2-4	TGTGCCAGCAGTTCAATAGTATACCGGGACTCTCAGTACTTC	CASSSIVYRDSQYF
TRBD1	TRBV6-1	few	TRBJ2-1	TGTGCCAGCAGTAGGGGGCGCGGTTCCTACAATGAGCAGTTCTTC	CASSRGRGSYNEQFF
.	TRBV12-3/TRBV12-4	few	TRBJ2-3	TGTGCCAGCAGTTCCCCCGAAACTTATACGCAGTATTTT	CASSSPETYTQYF
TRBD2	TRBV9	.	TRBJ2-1	TGTGCCAGCAGCCCAATGATAGCGGGGGGTAGCTCCTACAATGAGCAGTTCTTC	CASSPMIAGGSSYNEQFF
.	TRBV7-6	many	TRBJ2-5	TGTGCCAGCAGCTTCGGGACTCAAGAGACCCAGTACTTC	CASSFGTQETQYF
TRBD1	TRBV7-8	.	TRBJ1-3	TGTGCCAGCAGCTTAGGGACAGGGAACGGAAACACCATATATTTT	CASSLGTGNGNTIYF
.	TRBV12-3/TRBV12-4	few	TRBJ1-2	TGTGCCAGCAGTTTCCGGGAAGGGAGCTACACCTTC	CASSFREGSYTF
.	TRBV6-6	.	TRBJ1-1	TGTGCCAGCAGTCGAGGGGGGCAAGCTTTCTTT	CASSRGGQAFF
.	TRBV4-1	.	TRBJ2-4	TGCGCCAGCAGCCATCCGGTAGCCAAAAACATTCAGTACTTC	CASSHPVAKNIQYF
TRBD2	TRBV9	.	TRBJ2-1	TGTGCCAGCAGCGTAGGCCCTTTGCGGGGGACCAATGAGCAGTTCTTC	CASSVGPLRGTNEQFF
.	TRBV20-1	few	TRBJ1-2	TGCAGTGTCGAGAGGGGGGGGTACTATGGCTACACCTTC	CSVERGGYYGYTF
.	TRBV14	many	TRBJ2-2	TGTGCCAGCAGCCACTCCGGGGAGCTGTTTTTT	CASSHSGELFF
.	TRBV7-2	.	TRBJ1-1	TGTGCCAGCAGCTCCACCCGAGCTATGAACACTGAAGCTTTCTTT	CASSSTRAMNTEAFF
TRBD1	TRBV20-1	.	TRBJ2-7	TGCAGTGCTAGGCGCCGGGACAGGGGCTTCTACTTC	CSARRRDRGFYF
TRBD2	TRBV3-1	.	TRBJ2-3	TGTGCCAGCAGCCAAGGCTGGGGCAGCGGGGGCCCAGATACGCAGTATTTT	CASSQGWGSGGPDTQYF
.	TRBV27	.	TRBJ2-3	TGTGCCAGCAGAGACCGGCGGGGCCCTAGCACAGATACGCAGTATTTT	CASRDRRGPSTDTQYF
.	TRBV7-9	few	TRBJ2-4	TGTGCCAGCAGGGGATCGGGGGCCAAAAACATTCAGTACTTC	CASRGSGAKNIQYF
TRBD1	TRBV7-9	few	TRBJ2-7	TGTGCCAGCAGCACGGACAGGAGCTTCTCCTACGAGCAGTACTTC	CASSTDRSFSYEQYF
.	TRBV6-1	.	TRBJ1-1	TGTGCCAGCAGGTTCAGCGGATTGAACACTGAAGCTTTCTTT	CASRFSGLNTEAFF
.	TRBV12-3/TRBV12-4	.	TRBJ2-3	TGTGCCAGCAGTCCGAGGAACTTACTCACAGATACGCAGTATTTT	CASSPRNLLTDTQYF
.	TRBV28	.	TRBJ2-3	TGTGCCAGCAGTTCAGGGGGGGAGACAGATACGCAGTATTTT	CASSSGGETDTQYF
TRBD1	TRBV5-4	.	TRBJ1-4	TGTGCCAGCAGCACCCGGGACAGGAGAAATGAAAAACTGTTTTTT	CASSTRDRRNEKLFF
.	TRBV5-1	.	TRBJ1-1	TGCGCCAGCAGCTTGGCTCTGGCAGCGAACACTGAAGCTTTCTTT	CASSLALAANTEAFF
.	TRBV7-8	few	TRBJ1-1	TGTGCCAGCAGCTCTTTTCCCACGACAGGCGAGAACACTGAAGCTTTCTTT	CASSSFPTTGENTEAFF
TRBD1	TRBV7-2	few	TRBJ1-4	TGTGCCAGCAGCTTATTTTTTCTCGGACAGGGGAATGAAAAACTGTTTTTT	CASSLFFLGQGNEKLFF
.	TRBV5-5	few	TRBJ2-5	TGTGCCAGCAGCTTGGGAACGCAGACGGAGACCCAGTACTTC	CASSLGTQTETQYF
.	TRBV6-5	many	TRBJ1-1	TGTGCCAGCAGTTACTCGGGGGCCGCCAGGTCGGCTTTCTTT	CASSYSGAARSAFF
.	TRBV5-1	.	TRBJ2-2	TGCGCCAGCAGCTTGGAGATCTCGGACACCGGGGAGCTGTTTTTT	CASSLEISDTGELFF
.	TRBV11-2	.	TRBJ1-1	TGTGCCAGCAGCTCTCGACTCCAGAACACTGAAGCTTTCTTT	CASSSRLQNTEAFF
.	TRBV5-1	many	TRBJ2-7	TGCGCCAGCAGCTTGGGGACAGATCGCGAGCAGTACTTC	CASSLGTDREQYF
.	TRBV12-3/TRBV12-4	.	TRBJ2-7	TGTGCCAGCACCTGGGCCGGCGCCTACGAGCAGTACTTC	CASTWAGAYEQYF
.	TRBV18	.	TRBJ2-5	TGTGCCAGCTCACCAGGGGTTGACGAGACCCAGTACTTC	CASSPGVDETQYF
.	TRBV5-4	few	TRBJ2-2	TGTGCCAGCAGGCCTGAGGGGGGCGCCGAATCCGGGGAGCTGTTTTTT	CASRPEGGAESGELFF
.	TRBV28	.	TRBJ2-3	TGTGCCAGCAGTTCCCCACGGGGCCGCCTGGATACGCAGTATTTT	CASSSPRGRLDTQYF
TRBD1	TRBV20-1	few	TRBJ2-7	TGCAGTGCTAGATTGTCCGGACAGGGAAGCCACGAGCAGTACTTC	CSARLSGQGSHEQYF